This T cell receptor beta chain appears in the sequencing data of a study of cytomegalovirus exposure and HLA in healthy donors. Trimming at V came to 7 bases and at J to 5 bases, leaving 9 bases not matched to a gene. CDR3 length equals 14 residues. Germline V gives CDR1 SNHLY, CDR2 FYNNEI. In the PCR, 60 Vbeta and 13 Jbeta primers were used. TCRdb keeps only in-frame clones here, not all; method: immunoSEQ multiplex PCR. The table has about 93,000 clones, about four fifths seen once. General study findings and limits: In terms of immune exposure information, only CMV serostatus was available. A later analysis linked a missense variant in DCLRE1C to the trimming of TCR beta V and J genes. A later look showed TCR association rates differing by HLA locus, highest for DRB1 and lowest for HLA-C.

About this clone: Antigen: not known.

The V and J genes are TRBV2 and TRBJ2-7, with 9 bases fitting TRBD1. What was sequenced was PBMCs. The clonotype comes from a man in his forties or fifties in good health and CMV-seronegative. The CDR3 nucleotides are TGTGCCAGCACTCCCCGGGACAGGGTAAACGAGCAGTACTTC. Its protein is CASTPRDRVNEQYF.